The clone carrying this TCR beta chain was counted between two and nine times. Its antigen is unidentified. This record comes from a study of identical twins. Study observations and caveats: Out-of-frame sharing of TCR alpha in monozygotic twins was underestimated by models.

Trimming shortened V by 6 bases and J by 2 bases, and 20 bases separated the two germline ends. CDR3 length: 17 amino acids. CDR1 is SNHLY, CDR2 FYNNEI, per germline. A template switching step contributed a universal primer site, while unique molecular identifiers were present in the cDNA. TCRdb re-called the 5' RACE reads with MiXCR, one entry per CDR3 protein. This table has a few hundred thousand distinct CDR3 sequences, roughly 15% appearing once. Another study also made use of these data, one on yellow fever vaccine responses in identical twins.

The chain is built from TRBV2 and TRBJ2-4; D possibly uses TRBD1 or TRBD2 (5 bases each). The sequenced material came from CD4+ T cells sorted from blood. This clonotype was obtained from a woman younger than 35 in good health. CDR3 residues: CASRTTGGSGPKNIQYF. The CDR3 DNA follows: TGTGCCAGCAGGACCACAGGAGGATCGGGTCCCAAAAACATTCAGTACTTC.